This T cell receptor (beta chain) came from a study of blood T cell repertoires in COVID-19. Whole-study context: Acute and convalescent COVID-19 samples came from the United States, Italy and Spain. PBMCs, B-cell-depleted T cells, or T cells provided the cDNA or gDNA that made up the material.

In the study's own analysis: The authors estimated nucleated cell counts from reference gene primer amplification. Sequenced by immunoSEQ multiplex PCR; TCRdb stores in-frame clones only, minus some. D and trimming were read from the DNA, whereas the V and J calls and clone size are those reported in that table. Of approximately 46,000 clones detected, around nine tenths appear once; the ten largest clones hold approximately 15%. V lost 6 bases to trimming and J lost 0 bases, with 12 bases between them. This CDR3 region has 15 residues. CDR1 and CDR2 (germline): MDHEN, SYDVKM. What was sequenced was peripheral blood. The chain combines TRBV28 with TRBJ1-3; the D is unclear. The clonotype originates from a man aged 60-69 years with active or convalescent COVID-19. CDR3 in amino acids: CASRPQVNSGNTIYF. CDR3 DNA sequence: TGTGCCAGCAGGCCACAAGTAAACTCTGGAAACACCATATATTTT.